This T cell receptor (beta chain) came from a study of blood T cell repertoires in COVID-19. About the study: Samples came from the United States, Italy and Spain, spanning acute and convalescent COVID-19. The cDNA or gDNA used as material had been derived from T cells, B-cell-depleted T cells, or PBMCs.

Under the authors' procedure: By means of reference gene primer amplification, nucleated cell counts were estimated. Repertoires were generated with immunoSEQ multiplex PCR, while TCRdb's copy carries only in-frame clones and drops some. V, J and clone size reflect that table, while D and trimming were determined from the DNA. The sample consists of fewer than 200,000 clones, 84% of them appearing once. CDR3 length: 16 residues. J was trimmed by 2 bases and V by 3 bases; bases with no gene match: 12. Germline lookup yields CDR1 DFQATT and CDR2 SNEGSKA (reference sequence). Sequencing input: peripheral blood. This clonotype originated in a human donor in a cohort sampled during active COVID-19. The chain links TRBV20-1 to TRBJ1-2, with 7 bases fitting TRBD1. The CDR3 DNA is TGCAGTGCTAGTATGACAGGGCCAATAAAGAACTATGGCTACACCTTC. Protein sequence: CSASMTGPIKNYGYTF.